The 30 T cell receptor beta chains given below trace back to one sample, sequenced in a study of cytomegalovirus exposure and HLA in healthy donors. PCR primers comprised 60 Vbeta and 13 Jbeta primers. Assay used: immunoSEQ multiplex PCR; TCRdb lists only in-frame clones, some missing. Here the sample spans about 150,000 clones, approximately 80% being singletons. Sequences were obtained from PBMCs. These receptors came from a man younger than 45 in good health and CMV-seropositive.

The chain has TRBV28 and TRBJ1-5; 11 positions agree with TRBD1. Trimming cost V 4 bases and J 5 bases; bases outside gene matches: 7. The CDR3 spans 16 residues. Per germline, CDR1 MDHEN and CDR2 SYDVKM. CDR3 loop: CASSSFGQGAHQPQHF. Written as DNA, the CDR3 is TGTGCCAGCAGTTCCTTCGGACAGGGGGCTCATCAGCCCCAGCATTTT.

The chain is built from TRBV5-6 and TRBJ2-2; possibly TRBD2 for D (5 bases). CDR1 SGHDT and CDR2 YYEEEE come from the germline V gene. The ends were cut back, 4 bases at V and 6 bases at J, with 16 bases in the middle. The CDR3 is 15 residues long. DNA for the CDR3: TGTGCCAGCAGCCCTAGAAGTGGGAGATCCGGGGAGCTGTTTTTT. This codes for CASSPRSGRSGELFF.

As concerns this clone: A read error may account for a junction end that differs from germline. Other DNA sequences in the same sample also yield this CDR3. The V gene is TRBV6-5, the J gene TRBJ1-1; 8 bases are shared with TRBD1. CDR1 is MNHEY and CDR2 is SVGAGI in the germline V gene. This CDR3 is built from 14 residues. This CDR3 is CASRRQGSITEAFF. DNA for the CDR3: TGTGCCAGCAGACGACAGGGGAGTATTACTGAAGCTTTCTTC.

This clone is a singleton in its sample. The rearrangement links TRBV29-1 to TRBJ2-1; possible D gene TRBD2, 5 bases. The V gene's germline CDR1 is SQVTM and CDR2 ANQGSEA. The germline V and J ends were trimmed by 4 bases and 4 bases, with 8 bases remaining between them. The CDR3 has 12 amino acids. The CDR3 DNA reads TGCAGCGTTGCCCCGGGATACAATGAGCAGTTCTTC. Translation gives CSVAPGYNEQFF.

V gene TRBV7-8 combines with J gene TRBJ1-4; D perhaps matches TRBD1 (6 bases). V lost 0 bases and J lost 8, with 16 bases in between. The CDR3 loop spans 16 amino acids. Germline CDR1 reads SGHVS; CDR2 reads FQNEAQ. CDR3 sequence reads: CASSLALGATREKLFF. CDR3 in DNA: TGTGCCAGCAGCTTAGCCTTGGGGGCTACGCGGGAAAAACTGTTTTTT.

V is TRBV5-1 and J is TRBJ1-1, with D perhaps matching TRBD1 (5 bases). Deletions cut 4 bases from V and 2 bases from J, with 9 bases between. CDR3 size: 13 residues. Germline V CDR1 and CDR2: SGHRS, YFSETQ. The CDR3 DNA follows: TGCGCCAGCAGCCAAGGACAAAACACTGAAGCTTTCTTT. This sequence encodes CASSQGQNTEAFF.

The CDR3 DNA sequence: TGTGCCAGCAGTTTGCCAGGGCGGGAAAAACTGTTTTTT. This translates into CASSLPGREKLFF. V usage is TRBV27 and J usage is TRBJ1-4, with TRBD1 as a possible D gene (5 bases). Per germline, CDR1 MNHEY and CDR2 SMNVEV (reference sequence). V dropped 3 bases and J dropped 8 bases, with 10 bases sitting between them. The CDR3 runs 13 residues. Supplemented by reference TRBV27 and TRBJ1-4, the full variable domain reads EAQVTQNPRYLITVTGKKLTVTCSQNMNHEYMSWYRQDPGLGLRQIYYSMNVEVTDKGDVPEGYKVSRKEKRNFPLILESPSPNQTSLYFCASSLPGREKLFFGSGTQLSVL.

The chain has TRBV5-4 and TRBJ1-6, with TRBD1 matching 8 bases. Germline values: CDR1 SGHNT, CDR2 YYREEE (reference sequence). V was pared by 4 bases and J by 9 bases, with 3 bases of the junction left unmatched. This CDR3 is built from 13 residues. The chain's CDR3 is CASSRDRGSPLHF. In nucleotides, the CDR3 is TGTGCCAGCAGCCGAGACAGGGGTTCACCCCTCCACTTT.

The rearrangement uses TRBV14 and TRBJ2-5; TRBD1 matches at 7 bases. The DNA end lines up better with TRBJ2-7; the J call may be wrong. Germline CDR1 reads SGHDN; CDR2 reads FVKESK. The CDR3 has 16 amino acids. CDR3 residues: CASSMQTGTVSYEQYF. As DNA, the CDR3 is TGTGCCAGCAGCATGCAGACCGGGACAGTCTCCTACGAGCAGTACTTC.

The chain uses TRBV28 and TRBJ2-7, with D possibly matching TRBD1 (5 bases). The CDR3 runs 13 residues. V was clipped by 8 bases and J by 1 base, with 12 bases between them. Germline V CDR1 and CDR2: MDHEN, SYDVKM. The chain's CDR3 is CASSRQLSYEQYF. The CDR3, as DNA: TGTGCCAGCTCTCGACAGCTTTCCTACGAGCAGTACTTC.

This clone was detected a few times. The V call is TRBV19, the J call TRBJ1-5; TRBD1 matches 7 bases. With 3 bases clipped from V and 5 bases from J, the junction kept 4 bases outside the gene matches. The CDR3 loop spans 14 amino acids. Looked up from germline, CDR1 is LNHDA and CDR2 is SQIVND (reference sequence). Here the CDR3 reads CASSISGGYQPQHF. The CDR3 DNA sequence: TGTGCCAGTAGTATCTCAGGGGGTTATCAGCCCCAGCATTTT.

CDR3 nucleotides: TGTGCCAGCAGCTTAGTGTTCGGGGGTGACGGCAATGAGCAGTTCTTC. Its protein is CASSLVFGGDGNEQFF. The rearrangement uses TRBV7-2 and TRBJ2-1; possible D gene TRBD2, 6 bases. This CDR3 has 16 amino acids. The V and J ends lost 1 base and 6 bases respectively, with 16 bases between them. Germline-derived CDR1 and CDR2 are SGHTA and FQGNSA.

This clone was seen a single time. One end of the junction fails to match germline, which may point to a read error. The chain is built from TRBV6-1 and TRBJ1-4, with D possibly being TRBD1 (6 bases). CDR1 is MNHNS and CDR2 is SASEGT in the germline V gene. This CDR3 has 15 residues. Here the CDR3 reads CAGRARTATNEKLFF. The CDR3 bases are TGTGCCGGCAGGGCGAGGACAGCAACTAATGAAAAACTGTTTTTT.

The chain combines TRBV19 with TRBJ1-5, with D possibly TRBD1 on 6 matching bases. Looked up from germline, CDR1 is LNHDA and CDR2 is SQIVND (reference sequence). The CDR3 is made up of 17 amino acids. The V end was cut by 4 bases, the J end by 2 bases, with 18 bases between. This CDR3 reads CASSRPGGGAGNQPQHF. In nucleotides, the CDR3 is TGTGCCAGTAGTAGGCCGGGAGGGGGGGCAGGCAATCAGCCCCAGCATTTT.

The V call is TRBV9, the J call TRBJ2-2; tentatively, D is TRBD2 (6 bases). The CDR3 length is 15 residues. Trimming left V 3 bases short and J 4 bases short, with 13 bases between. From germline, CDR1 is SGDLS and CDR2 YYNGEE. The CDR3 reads CASSGRRRGTGELFF. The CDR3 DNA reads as TGTGCCAGCAGCGGTAGGAGGCGGGGCACCGGGGAGCTGTTTTTT.

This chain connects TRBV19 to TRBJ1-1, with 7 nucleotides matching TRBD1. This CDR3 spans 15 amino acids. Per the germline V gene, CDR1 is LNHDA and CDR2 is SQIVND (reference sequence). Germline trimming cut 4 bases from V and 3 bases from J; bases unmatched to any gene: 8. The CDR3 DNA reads TGTGCCAGTAGTACAACAACAGGGGCGGACACTGAAGCTTTCTTT. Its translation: CASSTTTGADTEAFF. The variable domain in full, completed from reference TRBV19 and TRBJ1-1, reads DGGITQSPKYLFRKEGQNVTLSCEQNLNHDAMYWYRQDPGQGLRLIYYSQIVNDFQKGDIAEGYSVSREKKESFPLTVTSAQKNPTAFYLCASSTTTGADTEAFFGQGTRLTVV.

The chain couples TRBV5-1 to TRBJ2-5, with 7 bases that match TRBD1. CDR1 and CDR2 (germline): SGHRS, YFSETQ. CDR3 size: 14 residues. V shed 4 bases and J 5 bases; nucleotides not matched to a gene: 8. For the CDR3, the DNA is TGCGCCAGCAGCCCCCGGGACAGCCGTGAGACCCAGTACTTC. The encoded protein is CASSPRDSRETQYF.

As DNA, the CDR3 is TGTGCCAGCCTGGACAGGGCCCCTAATTCACCCCTCCACTTT. It codes for CASLDRAPNSPLHF. The V and J genes are TRBV19 and TRBJ1-6; the match to TRBD1 covers 8 bases. The germline V gene has CDR1 LNHDA and CDR2 SQIVND (reference sequence). Germline trimming cut 9 bases from V and 6 bases from J; bases unmatched to any gene: 7. The CDR3 spans 14 residues.

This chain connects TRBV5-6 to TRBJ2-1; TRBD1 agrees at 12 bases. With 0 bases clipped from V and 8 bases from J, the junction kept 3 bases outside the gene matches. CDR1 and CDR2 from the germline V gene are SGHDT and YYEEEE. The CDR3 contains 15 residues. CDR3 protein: CASSLAGTGGYEQFF. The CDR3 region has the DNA TGTGCCAGCAGCTTGGCCGGGACAGGGGGCTATGAGCAGTTCTTC.

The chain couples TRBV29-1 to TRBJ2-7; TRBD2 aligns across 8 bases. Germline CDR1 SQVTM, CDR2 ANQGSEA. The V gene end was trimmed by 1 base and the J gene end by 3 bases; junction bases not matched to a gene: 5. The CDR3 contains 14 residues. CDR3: CSVEVSGSDYEQYF. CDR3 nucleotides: TGCAGCGTTGAAGTAAGCGGGAGCGACTACGAGCAGTACTTC.

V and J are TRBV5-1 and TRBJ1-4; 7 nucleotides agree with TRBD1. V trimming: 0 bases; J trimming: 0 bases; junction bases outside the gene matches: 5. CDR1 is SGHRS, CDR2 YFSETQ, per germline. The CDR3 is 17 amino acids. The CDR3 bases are TGCGCCAGCAGCTTGGCCGGGCAGGGGGCAACTAATGAAAAACTGTTTTTT. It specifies CASSLAGQGATNEKLFF.

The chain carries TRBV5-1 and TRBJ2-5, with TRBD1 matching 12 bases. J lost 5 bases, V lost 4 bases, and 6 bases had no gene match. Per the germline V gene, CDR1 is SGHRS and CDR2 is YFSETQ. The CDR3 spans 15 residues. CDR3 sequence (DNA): TGCGCCAGCAGCCCGGGGACAGGGGGCTGGGAGACCCAGTACTTC. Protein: CASSPGTGGWETQYF.

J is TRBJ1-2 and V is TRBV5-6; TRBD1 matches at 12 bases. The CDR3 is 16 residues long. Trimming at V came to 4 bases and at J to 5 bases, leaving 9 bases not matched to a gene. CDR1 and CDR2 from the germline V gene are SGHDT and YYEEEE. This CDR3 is CASSHSPGQGAYGYTF. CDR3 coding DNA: TGTGCCAGCAGCCATTCTCCGGGACAGGGGGCTTATGGCTACACCTTC.

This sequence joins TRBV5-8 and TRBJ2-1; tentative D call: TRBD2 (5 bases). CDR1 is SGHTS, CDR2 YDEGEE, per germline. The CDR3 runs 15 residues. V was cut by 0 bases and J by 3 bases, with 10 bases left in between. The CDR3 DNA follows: TGTGCCAGCAGCTTGGCTGGACTGGTCTACAATGAGCAGTTCTTC. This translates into CASSLAGLVYNEQFF.

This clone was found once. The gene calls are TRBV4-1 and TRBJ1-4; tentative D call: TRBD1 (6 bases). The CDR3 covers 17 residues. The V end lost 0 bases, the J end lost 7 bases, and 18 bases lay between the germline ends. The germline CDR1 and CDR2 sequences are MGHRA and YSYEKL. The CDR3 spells CASSQDSRAGVREKLFF. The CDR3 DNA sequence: TGCGCCAGCAGCCAAGATTCGCGAGCAGGGGTTCGTGAAAAACTGTTTTTT.

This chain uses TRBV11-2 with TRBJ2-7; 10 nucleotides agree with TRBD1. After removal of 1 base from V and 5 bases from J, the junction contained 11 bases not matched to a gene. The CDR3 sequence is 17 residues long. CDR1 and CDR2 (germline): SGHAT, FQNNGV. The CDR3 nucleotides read TGTGCCAGCAGCTTAGTTCCGGGACAGGGGTACTTTCACGAGCAGTACTTC. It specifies CASSLVPGQGYFHEQYF.

The CDR3 DNA is TGTGCCCAAGATACGCAGTATTTT. Protein sequence: CAQDTQYF. J is TRBJ2-3 and V is TRBV12-5; D is ambiguous. Germline V lookup: CDR1 LGHNT, CDR2 FRNRAP. The CDR3 runs 8 residues. The full variable domain, its missing parts supplied by reference TRBV12-5 and TRBJ2-3, is DARVTQTPRHKVTEMGQEVTMRCQPILGHNTVFWYRQTMMQGLELLAYFRNRAPLDDSGMPKDRFSAEMPDATLATLKIQPSEPRDSAVYFCAQDTQYFGPGTRLTVL.

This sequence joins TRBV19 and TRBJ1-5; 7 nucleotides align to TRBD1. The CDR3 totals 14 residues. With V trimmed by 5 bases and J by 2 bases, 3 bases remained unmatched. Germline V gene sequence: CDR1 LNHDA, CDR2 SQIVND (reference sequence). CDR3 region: CASSWGQRNQPQHF. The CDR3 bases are TGTGCCAGTAGTTGGGGACAGCGCAATCAGCCCCAGCATTTT.

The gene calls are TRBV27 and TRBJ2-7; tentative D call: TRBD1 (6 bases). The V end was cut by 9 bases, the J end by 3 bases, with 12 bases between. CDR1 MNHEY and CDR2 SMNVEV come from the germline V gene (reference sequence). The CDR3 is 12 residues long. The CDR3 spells CARTGSLYEQYF. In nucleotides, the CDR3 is TGTGCCAGGACAGGTTCCCTCTACGAGCAGTACTTC.

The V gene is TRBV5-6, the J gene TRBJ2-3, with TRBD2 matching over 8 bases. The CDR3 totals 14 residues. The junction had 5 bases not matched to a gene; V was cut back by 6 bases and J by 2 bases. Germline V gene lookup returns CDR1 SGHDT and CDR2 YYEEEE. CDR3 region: CASTEAGVTDTQYF. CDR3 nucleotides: TGTGCCAGCACGGAAGCGGGAGTCACAGATACGCAGTATTTT.